This T cell receptor (beta chain) stems from a study of cytomegalovirus exposure and HLA in healthy donors. Study-level findings and limits: The study recorded about 150 TCR beta chains that were cytomegalovirus-associated.

An approximately 130-subject validation cohort, separate from the roughly 680-subject first cohort, supplied the donors. Concerning this clone: Its cognate antigen is unknown.

The method was immunoSEQ multiplex PCR; TCRdb's version includes in-frame clones alone and lacks a portion of them. The data contain some 170,000 clones, approximately 80% of them seen just once; the ten biggest clones take up under 2.5%. The CDR3 runs 16 residues. The germline gives CDR1 MGHRA, CDR2 YSYEKL. Trimming removed 1 base at V and 5 bases at J, with 17 bases between. The specimen sequenced was PBMCs. The sequence was obtained from a man aged 25-45 years in good health and CMV-seropositive. V usage is TRBV4-1 and J usage is TRBJ2-5; tentatively, D is TRBD1 (5 bases). CDR3 region: CASSQVFGQGEETQYF. In DNA, the CDR3 is TGCGCCAGCAGCCAAGTTTTTGGTCAGGGCGAGGAGACCCAGTACTTC.